The 17 T cell receptor beta chains listed next were all sequenced from one sample in a study of cytomegalovirus exposure and HLA in healthy donors. Data came from immunoSEQ multiplex PCR; TCRdb stores just in-frame clones and leaves some out. The sample shows about 65,000 clones, just over 90% of them seen only once. What was sequenced was PBMCs. Source of these receptors: a woman aged 18-30 years in good health and CMV-seronegative.

The CDR3 bases are TGTGCCAGCAGTGAATACGGTATCCCTCTCATGAAGACGCAGTATTTT. Translating gives CASSEYGIPLMKTQYF. This rearrangement joins TRBV6-1 to TRBJ2-3; D remains ambiguous. CDR3 size: 16 residues. Trimming stripped 2 bases from V and 9 bases from J, with 21 bases between. Germline V lookup: CDR1 MNHNS, CDR2 SASEGT.

The rearrangement links TRBV6-1 to TRBJ2-1; 7 bases are shared with TRBD2. The CDR3 is 15 residues long. V dropped 1 base and J dropped 7; count of bases not matched to a gene: 7. From germline, CDR1 is MNHNS and CDR2 SASEGT. The CDR3 sequence is CASSEGGAGLNEQFF. Written as DNA, the CDR3 is TGTGCCAGCAGTGAAGGAGGAGCGGGGCTGAATGAGCAGTTCTTC.

The chain links TRBV18 to TRBJ2-5; 12 positions agree with TRBD1. Germline-derived CDR1 and CDR2 are KGHSH and LQKENI. This CDR3 is 15 amino acids long. After removal of 3 bases from V and 5 bases from J, the junction contained 4 bases not matched to a gene. In DNA, the CDR3 is TGTGCCAGCTCACCCGGGACAGGGGGCATGGAGACCCAGTACTTC. It codes for CASSPGTGGMETQYF.

V is TRBV11-2 and J is TRBJ1-1; 7 nucleotides match TRBD1. Trimming took 5 bases from V and 4 from J; bases not matched to a gene: 4. The CDR3 runs to 13 residues. The germline V gene has CDR1 SGHAT and CDR2 FQNNGV. CDR3 DNA: TGTGCCAGCAGCCTAGGACAGGCCACTGAAGCTTTCTTT. Protein product: CASSLGQATEAFF. Variable domain in full (rest from reference TRBV11-2 and TRBJ1-1): EAGVAQSPRYKIIEKRQSVAFWCNPISGHATLYWYQQILGQGPKLLIQFQNNGVVDDSQLPKDRFSAERLKGVDSTLKIQPAKLEDSAVYLCASSLGQATEAFFGQGTRLTVV.

This clone has more than one count but fewer than ten. V and J are TRBV6-1 and TRBJ2-7; 8 nucleotides line up with TRBD1. The CDR3 extends over 14 amino acids. Germline CDR1 is MNHNS and CDR2 is SASEGT. V trimming: 8 bases; J trimming: 6 bases; junction bases outside the gene matches: 12. In nucleotides, the CDR3 is TGTGCCAGCGAAATTGGGCAGGGGGCGGGCGAGCAGTACTTC. Translation: CASEIGQGAGEQYF.

V is TRBV29-1 and J is TRBJ1-3; the D gene is possibly TRBD1 (6 bases). The CDR3 covers 13 residues. In germline, CDR1 is SQVTM, CDR2 ANQGSEA. The V end lost 7 bases, the J end lost 0 bases, and 10 bases lay between the germline ends. The CDR3 nucleotides are TGCAGCGCCTTGGACAGCTCTGGAAACACCATATATTTT. It translates to CSALDSSGNTIYF.

This sequence joins TRBV4-1 and TRBJ1-3, with a weak D call TRBD1 (5 bases). V was pared by 1 base and J by 4 bases, with 11 bases between. The CDR3 consists of 15 residues. Germline V gives CDR1 MGHRA, CDR2 YSYEKL. For the CDR3, the DNA is TGCGCCAGCAGCCAAGTACAGGTCATAGGAAACACCATATATTTT. This encodes CASSQVQVIGNTIYF.

The V and J genes are TRBV30 and TRBJ1-1; tentative D call: TRBD1 (6 bases). Germline CDR1 GTSNPN, CDR2 SVGIG (reference sequence). V lost 3 bases, J lost 6 bases, and 17 bases lay in between. This CDR3 spans 14 amino acids. The CDR3 region is CAWRGAGKFAEAFF. DNA for the CDR3: TGTGCCTGGAGGGGGGCAGGGAAGTTCGCTGAAGCTTTCTTT. Combining the CDR3 with reference TRBV30 and TRBJ1-1 gives the whole variable domain SQTIHQWPATLVQPVGSPLSLECTVEGTSNPNLYWYRQAAGRGLQLLFYSVGIGQISSEVPQNLSASRPQDRQFILSSKKLLLSDSGFYLCAWRGAGKFAEAFFGQGTRLTVV.

The chain employs TRBV7-9 and TRBJ1-4; 8 bases are shared with TRBD1. Trimming removed 1 base from V and 3 bases from J; junction bases left unmatched: 7. The CDR3 extends over 17 amino acids. Germline loops: CDR1 SEHNR, CDR2 FQNEAQ (reference sequence). CDR3 coding DNA: TGTGCCAGCAGCTTAGTAGGCAGGGGGCTGTCTAATGAAAAACTGTTTTTT. Translated: CASSLVGRGLSNEKLFF.

This clone occurred once. This chain uses TRBV19 with TRBJ2-2; TRBD1 matches at 8 bases. The CDR3 contains 18 residues. Unmatched junction bases numbered 13, after V lost 5 bases and J lost 2 bases. Looked up from germline, CDR1 is LNHDA and CDR2 is SQIVND (reference sequence). The CDR3 spells CASSRTDPGTGNTGELFF. CDR3 sequence (DNA): TGTGCCAGTAGTCGAACTGACCCCGGGACAGGAAACACCGGGGAGCTGTTTTTT. The full variable domain, in which reference TRBV19 and TRBJ2-2 provide the parts outside the CDR3, is DGGITQSPKYLFRKEGQNVTLSCEQNLNHDAMYWYRQDPGQGLRLIYYSQIVNDFQKGDIAEGYSVSREKKESFPLTVTSAQKNPTAFYLCASSRTDPGTGNTGELFFGEGSRLTVL.

This clone appeared a single time. The V call is TRBV6-5, the J call TRBJ1-5, with 7 bases lining up with TRBD1. With V trimmed by 5 bases and J by 5 bases, 3 bases remained unmatched. The CDR3 extends over 13 amino acids. Germline-derived CDR1 and CDR2 are MNHEY and SVGAGI. For the CDR3, the DNA is TGTGCCAGCAGTGAGGGGGCGCATCAGCCCCAGCATTTT. Translating it yields CASSEGAHQPQHF.

The rearrangement joins TRBV5-4 to TRBJ2-7; 9 nucleotides agree with TRBD1. Trimming at V came to 3 bases and at J to 1 base, leaving 2 bases not matched to a gene. The CDR3 extends over 14 amino acids. The germline V gene has CDR1 SGHNT and CDR2 YYREEE (reference sequence). CDR3 protein: CASSSGQGSYEQYF. As DNA, the CDR3 is TGTGCCAGCAGCTCGGGACAGGGATCCTACGAGCAGTACTTC. The full variable domain, its missing parts supplied by reference TRBV5-4 and TRBJ2-7, is ETGVTQSPTHLIKTRGQQVTLRCSSQSGHNTVSWYQQALGQGPQFIFQYYREEENGRGNFPPRFSGLQFPNYSSELNVNALELDDSALYLCASSSGQGSYEQYFGPGTRLTVT.

The rearrangement uses TRBV5-5 and TRBJ1-2; tentative D call: TRBD1 (5 bases). CDR3 size: 14 residues. Trimming shortened V by 4 bases and J by 5 bases, and 15 bases separated the two germline ends. Germline V gives CDR1 SGHKS, CDR2 YYEKEE (reference sequence). The chain's CDR3 is CASSRTEAGYGYTF. The CDR3 bases are TGTGCCAGCAGCCGGACGGAAGCAGGGTATGGCTACACCTTC.

The rearrangement joins TRBV5-5 to TRBJ1-2; D might be TRBD1 (6 bases). Trimming removed 3 bases from V and 0 bases from J, with 9 bases in between. Germline CDR1 and CDR2: SGHKS and YYEKEE (reference sequence). The CDR3 is made up of 14 amino acids. The CDR3 DNA follows: TGTGCCAGCAGCTGGACAGATTCTAACTATGGCTACACCTTC. Encoded protein: CASSWTDSNYGYTF.

The genes are TRBV2 and TRBJ1-4, with TRBD1 matching over 8 bases. The CDR3 extends over 15 amino acids. V shed 6 bases and J 4 bases; nucleotides not matched to a gene: 7. CDR1 and CDR2 from the germline V gene are SNHLY and FYNNEI. The CDR3 DNA is TGTGCCAGCAGAGACGGACAGGGCGGTAATGAAAAACTGTTTTTT. Translating gives CASRDGQGGNEKLFF.

The gene calls are TRBV29-1 and TRBJ1-5; D uncertain. This CDR3 comprises 12 residues. Germline V gives CDR1 SQVTM, CDR2 ANQGSEA. V was pared by 3 bases and J by 6 bases, with 9 bases between. CDR3 sequence (DNA): TGCAGCGTTGAGACGGGGAGTCAGCCCCAGCATTTT. This codes for CSVETGSQPQHF.

This chain joins TRBV2 and TRBJ2-1; 15 nucleotides line up with TRBD2. V lost 6 bases, J lost 5 bases, and 8 bases stayed unmatched. The CDR3 is 17 amino acids. Germline CDR1 is SNHLY and CDR2 is FYNNEI. CDR3 sequence (DNA): TGTGCCAGCAGCCCCGAGGGACTAGCGGGGGGAAACAATGAGCAGTTCTTC. Its protein product is CASSPEGLAGGNNEQFF.